This T cell receptor (beta chain) was identified in a study of OX40 agonist ivuxolimab in advanced cancers. Germline CDR1 and CDR2: LNHDA and SQIVND (reference sequence). V lost 4 bases and J 3 bases, leaving 21 bases between the germline ends. There are 17 residues in the CDR3. Study-level points and caveats: There were also nonresponders showing low normalized T-cell clonal expansion.

Method: immunoSEQ multiplex PCR; TCRdb's copy keeps in-frame clones and lacks some. This sample yields 95,000 to 100,000 clones, of which approximately 83% are seen a single time; around 1.6% belongs to the top ten. Regarding this clone: Its matching antigen is unknown.

The sequencing here drew on CD4+ or CD8+ T cells sorted from blood, taken in a trial of the OX40 agonist ivuxolimab. The sequence came from an adult with an advanced solid tumor such as melanoma, head and neck, liver or kidney cancer. The V call is TRBV19, the J call TRBJ1-1; D is possibly TRBD1 (5 bases). The CDR3 loop is CASSTMARDAWDTEAFF. The CDR3 region has the DNA TGTGCCAGTAGTACTATGGCCAGGGACGCTTGGGACACTGAAGCTTTCTTT. The full variable domain, in which reference TRBV19 and TRBJ1-1 provide the parts outside the CDR3, is DGGITQSPKYLFRKEGQNVTLSCEQNLNHDAMYWYRQDPGQGLRLIYYSQIVNDFQKGDIAEGYSVSREKKESFPLTVTSAQKNPTAFYLCASSTMARDAWDTEAFFGQGTRLTVV.